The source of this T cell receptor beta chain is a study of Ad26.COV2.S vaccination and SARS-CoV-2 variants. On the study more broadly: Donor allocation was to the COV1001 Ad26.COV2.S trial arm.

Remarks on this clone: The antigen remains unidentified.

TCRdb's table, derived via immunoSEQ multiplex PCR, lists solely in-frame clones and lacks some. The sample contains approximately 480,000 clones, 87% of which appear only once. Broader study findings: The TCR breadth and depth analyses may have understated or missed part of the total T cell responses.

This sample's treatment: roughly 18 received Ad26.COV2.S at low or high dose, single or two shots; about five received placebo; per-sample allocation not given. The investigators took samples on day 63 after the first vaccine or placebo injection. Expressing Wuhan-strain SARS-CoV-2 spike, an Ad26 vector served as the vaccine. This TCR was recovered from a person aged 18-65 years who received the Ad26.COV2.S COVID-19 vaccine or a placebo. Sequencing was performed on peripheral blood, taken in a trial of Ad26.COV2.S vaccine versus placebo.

CDR3 nucleotides: TGTGCCAGCAGCCCACCCTTGAATAATTCACCCCTCCACTTT. This codes for CASSPPLNNSPLHF. The chain is built from TRBV7-9 and TRBJ1-6, with D uncertain. There are 14 residues in the CDR3. V lost 5 bases to trimming and J lost 5 bases, with 10 bases between them. The germline V gene has CDR1 SEHNR and CDR2 FQNEAQ (reference sequence).